What follows are 29 T cell receptor beta chains derived from one specimen sequenced in a study of T cell responses to AZD1222 COVID-19 vaccine. TCRdb's table, derived via immunoSEQ multiplex PCR, lists solely in-frame clones and lacks some. The sample includes tens of thousands of clones, about 86% seen only once; the top ten take roughly 7.7%. Sample: peripheral blood, taken on day 0 of AZD1222 vaccination. The receptors originated from an adult in good health.

This clone has just one count. The V and J genes are TRBV15 and TRBJ2-5; D may correspond to TRBD1 or TRBD2 (5 bases each). Germline CDR1 and CDR2: LNHNV and YYDKDF (reference sequence). The length of the CDR3 is 15 residues. The V gene lost 0 bases and the J gene lost 4 bases, with 12 bases spanning the gap. The CDR3 DNA reads as TGTGCCACCAGCAGAGATCCGACAGCGGTAGAGACCCAGTACTTC. It is translated as CATSRDPTAVETQYF.

A single count supports this clone. The rearrangement joins TRBV7-3 to TRBJ2-7; TRBD2 agrees at 9 bases. J lost 2 bases, V lost 5 bases, and 7 bases had no gene match. This CDR3 region has 15 residues. Germline V lookup: CDR1 SGHTA, CDR2 FQGTGA. As DNA, the CDR3 is TGTGCCAGCAGCCCCGGACTAGCGAGTCCCTACGAGCAGTACTTC. It is translated as CASSPGLASPYEQYF.

The chain links TRBV6-1 to TRBJ1-2; D not resolved. The V end lost 1 base, the J end lost 8 bases, and 8 bases lay between the germline ends. There are 12 residues in the CDR3. Germline CDR1 MNHNS, CDR2 SASEGT. The CDR3 sequence: CASSEVAGGYTF. The DNA for the CDR3 is TGTGCCAGCAGTGAAGTGGCGGGAGGCTACACCTTC.

The V and J genes are TRBV27 and TRBJ2-2, with D possibly being TRBD2 (5 bases). V shed 6 bases and J shed 2 bases, with 19 bases lying between them. Germline V lookup: CDR1 MNHEY, CDR2 SMNVEV (reference sequence). This CDR3 contains 17 residues. The CDR3 is CASSPRRGGRNTGELFF. CDR3 coding DNA: TGTGCCAGCAGCCCAAGACGGGGTGGCAGAAACACCGGGGAGCTGTTTTTT.

This sequence joins TRBV28 and TRBJ1-5; tentatively, D is TRBD1 (6 bases). V dropped 10 bases and J dropped 3 bases, with 16 bases sitting between them. Germline V CDR1 and CDR2: MDHEN, SYDVKM. CDR3 size: 14 residues. CDR3 protein: CANTDSSPNQPQHF. The CDR3 DNA follows: TGTGCCAATACGGACAGTTCCCCCAATCAGCCCCAGCATTTT. The full variable domain, completed using reference TRBV28 and TRBJ1-5, is DVKVTQSSRYLVKRTGEKVFLECVQDMDHENMFWYRQDPGLGLRLIYFSYDVKMKEKGDIPEGYSVSREKKERFSLILESASTNQTSMYLCANTDSSPNQPQHFGDGTRLSIL.

This chain links TRBV10-1 with TRBJ2-1; 8 nucleotides align to TRBD1. There are 14 residues in the CDR3. The germline gives CDR1 WNHNN, CDR2 SYGVQD (reference sequence). Trimming cost V 3 bases and J 6 bases; bases outside gene matches: 4. CDR3 nucleotide sequence: TGCGCCAGCAGTGAAACAGGGGGGATCAATGAGCAGTTCTTC. Its protein is CASSETGGINEQFF.

In its sample, this clone was seen once. This chain joins TRBV5-1 and TRBJ1-6; perhaps TRBD1 as D (5 bases). This CDR3 contains 16 residues. CDR1 SGHRS and CDR2 YFSETQ come from the germline V gene. V gave up 4 bases and J gave up 7 bases, with 18 bases separating them. CDR3 nucleotides: TGCGCCAGCAGCCCCTACGGCCACGGGGGGAATTCACCCCTCCACTTT. As protein: CASSPYGHGGNSPLHF.

The J gene is TRBJ1-1, the V gene TRBV11-1; 7 nucleotides agree with TRBD1. Germline-derived CDR1 and CDR2 are SGHAT and FQDESV (reference sequence). With 2 bases clipped from V and 1 base from J, the junction kept 7 bases outside the gene matches. The CDR3 extends over 16 amino acids. The CDR3 bases are TGTGCCAGCAGCTTATCACCGGGACAGCCGAACACTGAAGCTTTCTTT. This sequence encodes CASSLSPGQPNTEAFF.

This clone was observed a handful of times. This chain joins TRBV5-4 and TRBJ1-2; TRBD1 matches at 12 bases. The V gene end was trimmed by 5 bases and the J gene end by 7 bases; junction bases not matched to a gene: 6. Per the germline V gene, CDR1 is SGHNT and CDR2 is YYREEE (reference sequence). The CDR3 has 14 amino acids. The CDR3, as DNA: TGTGCCAGCAGTTGGGGACAGGGGGCCCCTGGCTACACCTTC. Its protein product is CASSWGQGAPGYTF.

The chain couples TRBV7-9 to TRBJ2-5, with TRBD1 matching over 9 bases. This CDR3 has 16 residues. With 4 bases clipped from V and 4 bases from J, the junction kept 10 bases outside the gene matches. The germline CDR1 and CDR2 sequences are SEHNR and FQNEAQ (reference sequence). The CDR3 loop reads CASSSKGTGWRETQYF. In DNA, the CDR3 is TGTGCCAGCAGCTCTAAGGGGACAGGGTGGAGAGAGACCCAGTACTTC.

This clone was counted a single time. The CDR3: CASSLRTGGSDYEQYF. The CDR3 DNA reads as TGTGCCAGCAGCTTACGAACAGGGGGAAGTGATTACGAGCAGTACTTC. The chain carries TRBV7-9 and TRBJ2-7, with 8 bases identical to TRBD1. Trimming took 2 bases from V and 4 from J; bases not matched to a gene: 10. CDR3 size: 16 residues. Germline CDR1 reads SEHNR; CDR2 reads FQNEAQ (reference sequence).

There are a few counts of this clone. The chain carries TRBV6-2 or TRBV6-3 and TRBJ1-5, with D hard to call. This CDR3 region has 15 residues. Trimming removed 2 bases at V and 0 bases at J, with 8 bases between. Germline V CDR1 and CDR2: MNHEY, SVGEGT. CDR3 DNA sequence: TGTGCCAGCAGTTACGTGGGTAATAGCAATCAGCCCCAGCATTTT. Protein product: CASSYVGNSNQPQHF.

This clone was counted a few times. This chain connects TRBV27 to TRBJ2-2, with TRBD2 as a possible D gene (6 bases). Trimming took off 5 bases at V and 6 bases at J, with 13 bases between the two ends. Germline CDR1 reads MNHEY; CDR2 reads SMNVEV (reference sequence). There are 14 residues in the CDR3. The CDR3 spells CASSPTSFSGELFF. In DNA, the CDR3 is TGTGCCAGCAGTCCGACTAGTTTTTCCGGGGAGCTGTTTTTT.

J is TRBJ2-7 and V is TRBV5-1; TRBD1 matches 11 bases. The CDR3 sequence is 15 residues long. Germline CDR1 reads SGHRS; CDR2 reads YFSETQ. Germline trimming cut 3 bases from V and 3 bases from J; bases unmatched to any gene: 5. In DNA, the CDR3 is TGCGCCAGCAGCTGGGGACAGGGGGACGTCTACGAGCAGTACTTC. Its translation: CASSWGQGDVYEQYF.

This clone came up a few times. The rearrangement joins TRBV6-1 to TRBJ2-3; possibly TRBD2 for D (5 bases). V lost 2 bases and J lost 0, with 12 bases in between. Germline V lookup: CDR1 MNHNS, CDR2 SASEGT. The CDR3 spans 16 residues. The CDR3 DNA reads TGTGCCAGCAGTGAATCTGTGACTATTAGCACAGATACGCAGTATTTT. Amino acid sequence: CASSESVTISTDTQYF.

V is TRBV28 and J is TRBJ1-3; D not resolved. Germline V gene lookup returns CDR1 MDHEN and CDR2 SYDVKM. The CDR3 totals 14 residues. The V and J ends lost 5 bases and 0 bases respectively, with 8 bases between them. CDR3 nucleotides: TGTGCCAGCAGTCCGCTGGGCTCTGGAAACACCATATATTTT. Translated: CASSPLGSGNTIYF.

The chain links TRBV1 to TRBJ2-1; the D segment call TRBD2 is taken from the table without a DNA check. TRBV1 is listed as a pseudogene. This CDR3 spans 15 amino acids. CDR3 amino acids: CTSSTRGDTYNEQFF. Written as DNA, the CDR3 is TGCACCAGCAGCACCCGGGGGGACACCTACAATGAGCAGTTCTTC.

The chain employs TRBV4-2 and TRBJ2-7; no reliable D call. V gave up 4 bases and J gave up 0 bases, with 13 bases separating them. The CDR3 runs to 15 residues. CDR1 LGHNA and CDR2 YNFKEQ come from the germline V gene. The CDR3 loop reads CASSPSMGYSYEQYF. CDR3 DNA: TGTGCCAGCAGCCCTTCCATGGGGTACTCCTACGAGCAGTACTTC.

The gene calls are TRBV19 and TRBJ2-2; a weak D match, TRBD2 (5 bases). Trimming shortened V by 3 bases and J by 4 bases, and 12 bases separated the two germline ends. This CDR3 has 15 residues. The V gene's germline CDR1 is LNHDA and CDR2 SQIVND (reference sequence). The CDR3 reads CASSMPGLSTGELFF. CDR3 DNA: TGTGCCAGTAGTATGCCTGGACTTTCCACCGGGGAGCTGTTTTTT.

The V gene is TRBV28, the J gene TRBJ1-1; no reliable D call. The CDR3 runs 13 residues. Germline V gives CDR1 MDHEN, CDR2 SYDVKM. V lost 7 bases and J lost 1, with 10 bases in between. The CDR3 nucleotides read TGTGCCAGCACCACCTCGAGGAACACTGAAGCTTTCTTT. It translates to CASTTSRNTEAFF.

In DNA form, the CDR3 reads TGTGCCAGCAGCTTAATGGGGACAGTCCATCAGCCCCAGCATTTT. Residues: CASSLMGTVHQPQHF. The chain employs TRBV7-2 and TRBJ1-5; 7 bases are a match to TRBD1. Trimming cost V 2 bases and J 5 bases; bases outside gene matches: 6. From germline, CDR1 is SGHTA and CDR2 FQGNSA. This CDR3 has 15 residues.

V and J are TRBV18 and TRBJ1-1; weak D call: TRBD1 (6 bases). The CDR3 contains 13 residues. Per germline, CDR1 KGHSH and CDR2 LQKENI. V lost 5 bases and J lost 1, with 8 bases in between. The CDR3 loop is CASSIQGNTEAFF. The CDR3 region has the DNA TGTGCCAGCTCAATACAGGGGAACACTGAAGCTTTCTTT.

In this sample, this clone turned up a few times. V is TRBV5-4 and J is TRBJ2-3; D is unresolved. The germline V gene has CDR1 SGHNT and CDR2 YYREEE (reference sequence). V dropped 0 bases and J dropped 2 bases, with 19 bases sitting between them. The CDR3 contains 18 residues. For the CDR3, the DNA is TGTGCCAGCAGCTTGGAGGGTGGTGTCGGTTACTACACAGATACGCAGTATTTT. Encoded protein: CASSLEGGVGYYTDTQYF. Filled out from reference TRBV5-4 and TRBJ2-3, the complete variable domain reads ETGVTQSPTHLIKTRGQQVTLRCSSQSGHNTVSWYQQALGQGPQFIFQYYREEENGRGNFPPRFSGLQFPNYSSELNVNALELDDSALYLCASSLEGGVGYYTDTQYFGPGTRLTVL.

The chain carries TRBV10-3 and TRBJ1-2; 8 positions agree with TRBD1. V gave up 4 bases and J gave up 2 bases; unmatched junction bases: 6. CDR1 and CDR2 from the germline V gene are ENHRY and SYGVKD. This CDR3 comprises 15 residues. DNA of the CDR3: TGTGCCATCAGTGTCAGGACAGGGTCCAACTATGGCTACACCTTC. It is translated as CAISVRTGSNYGYTF.

The chain links TRBV29-1 to TRBJ1-3; TRBD2 might be the D (5 bases). The better agreement between TRBJ2-2 and the DNA end casts doubt on the J call. Germline lookup yields CDR1 SQVTM and CDR2 ANQGSEA. The CDR3 is made up of 12 amino acids. CDR3 in DNA: TGCAGCGTTAGGCGGGTGGGCGGGGAGCTGTTTTTT. Its translation: CSVRRVGGELFF.

The chain carries TRBV4-3 and TRBJ1-1; 7 bases map to TRBD1. CDR1 and CDR2 (germline): LGHNA, YSLEER. Trimming took 0 bases from V and 0 from J; bases not matched to a gene: 10. The CDR3 has 18 residues. CDR3 sequence (DNA): TGCGCCAGCAGCCAAGATGTGGGGACAGCGAACATGAACACTGAAGCTTTCTTT. It translates to CASSQDVGTANMNTEAFF.

A few counts support this clone. The chain recombines TRBV6-2 or TRBV6-3 with TRBJ1-2; D might be TRBD1 (6 bases). The CDR3 has 15 residues. CDR1 is MNHEY and CDR2 is SVGEGT in the germline V gene. Trimming shortened V by 1 base and J by 0 bases, and 9 bases separated the two germline ends. The CDR3 reads CASSYLAGANYGYTF. The CDR3 nucleotides are TGTGCCAGCAGTTACTTGGCAGGGGCTAACTATGGCTACACCTTC.

The DNA for the CDR3 is TGTGCCAGCGGGGGCGGACAGGCCAATGAGCAGTTCTTC. The encoded protein is CASGGGQANEQFF. The genes are TRBV18 and TRBJ2-1, with 7 bases that match TRBD1. With V trimmed by 8 bases and J by 6 bases, 7 bases remained unmatched. This CDR3 comprises 13 residues. Germline assignment: CDR1 KGHSH and CDR2 LQKENI.

By sample share, this clone is medium-sized. The chain links TRBV6-4 to TRBJ1-5; 7 nucleotides line up with TRBD1. V was pared by 8 bases and J by 5 bases, with 6 bases of the junction left unmatched. This CDR3 contains 13 residues. Per the germline V gene, CDR1 is MRHNA and CDR2 is SNTAGT. The CDR3 here is CASPDRPYQPQHF. For the CDR3, the DNA is TGTGCCAGCCCGGACAGGCCTTATCAGCCCCAGCATTTT.